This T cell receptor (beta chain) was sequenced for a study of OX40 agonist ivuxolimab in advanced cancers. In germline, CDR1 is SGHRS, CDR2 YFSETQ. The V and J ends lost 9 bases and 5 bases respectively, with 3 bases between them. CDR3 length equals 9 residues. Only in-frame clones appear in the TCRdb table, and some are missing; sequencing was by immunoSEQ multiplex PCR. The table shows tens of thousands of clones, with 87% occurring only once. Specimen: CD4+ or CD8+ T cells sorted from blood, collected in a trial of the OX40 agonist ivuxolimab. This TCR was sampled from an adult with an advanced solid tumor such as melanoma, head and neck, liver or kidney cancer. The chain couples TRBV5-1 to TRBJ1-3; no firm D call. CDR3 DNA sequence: TGCGCCATCCGAAACACCATATATTTT. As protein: CAIRNTIYF.